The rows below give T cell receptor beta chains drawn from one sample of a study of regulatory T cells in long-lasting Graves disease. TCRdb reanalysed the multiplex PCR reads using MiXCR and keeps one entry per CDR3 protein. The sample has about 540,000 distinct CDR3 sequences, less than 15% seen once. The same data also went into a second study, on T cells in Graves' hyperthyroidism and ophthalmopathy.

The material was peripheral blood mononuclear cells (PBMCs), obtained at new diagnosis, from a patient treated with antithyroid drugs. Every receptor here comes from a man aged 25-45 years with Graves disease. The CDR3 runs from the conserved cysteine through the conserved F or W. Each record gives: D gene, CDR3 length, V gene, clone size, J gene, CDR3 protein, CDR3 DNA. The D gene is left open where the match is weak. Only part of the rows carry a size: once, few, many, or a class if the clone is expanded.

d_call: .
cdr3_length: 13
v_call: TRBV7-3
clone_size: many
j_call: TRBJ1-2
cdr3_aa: CASSLNMGYGYTF
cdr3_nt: TGTGCCAGCAGCTTAAATATGGGGTATGGCTACACCTTC

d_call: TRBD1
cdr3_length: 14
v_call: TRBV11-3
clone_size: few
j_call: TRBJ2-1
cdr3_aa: CASSFTDRVYEQFF
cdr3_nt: TGTGCCAGCAGCTTTACTGACAGGGTGTATGAGCAGTTCTTC

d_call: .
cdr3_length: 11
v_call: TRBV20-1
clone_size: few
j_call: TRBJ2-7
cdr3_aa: CSAWDNYEQYF
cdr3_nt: TGCAGTGCTTGGGACAACTACGAGCAGTACTTC

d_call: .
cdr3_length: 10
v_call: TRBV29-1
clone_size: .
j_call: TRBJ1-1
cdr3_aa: CSVVDPLAFF
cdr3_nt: TGCAGCGTTGTAGATCCCCTGGCTTTCTTT

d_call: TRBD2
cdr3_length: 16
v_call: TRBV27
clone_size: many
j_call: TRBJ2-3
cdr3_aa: CASSLAGLASTDTQYF
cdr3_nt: TGTGCCAGCAGTTTAGCGGGACTAGCTAGCACAGATACGCAGTATTTT

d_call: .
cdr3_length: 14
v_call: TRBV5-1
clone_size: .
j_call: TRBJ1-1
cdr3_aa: CASSLLLGNTEAFF
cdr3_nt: TGCGCCAGCAGCCTTCTGTTGGGGAACACTGAAGCTTTCTTT

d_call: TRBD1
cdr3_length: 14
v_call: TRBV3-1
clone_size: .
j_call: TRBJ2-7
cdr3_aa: CASSQGRGPGERYF
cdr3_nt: TGTGCCAGCAGCCAGGGCAGGGGGCCCGGAGAGCGGTACTTC

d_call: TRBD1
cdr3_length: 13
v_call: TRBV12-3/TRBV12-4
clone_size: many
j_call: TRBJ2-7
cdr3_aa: CASSHGQVYEQYF
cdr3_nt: TGTGCCAGCAGTCATGGACAGGTCTACGAGCAGTACTTC

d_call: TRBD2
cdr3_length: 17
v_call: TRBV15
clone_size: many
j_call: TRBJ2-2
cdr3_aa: CATSTEPSGRGTGELFF
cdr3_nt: TGTGCCACCAGCACAGAGCCTAGCGGGAGGGGCACCGGGGAGCTGTTTTTT

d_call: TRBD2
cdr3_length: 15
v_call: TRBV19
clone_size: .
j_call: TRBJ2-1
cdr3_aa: CASSVASGGAYEQFF
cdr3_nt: TGTGCCAGTAGTGTCGCTAGCGGAGGGGCCTATGAGCAGTTCTTC

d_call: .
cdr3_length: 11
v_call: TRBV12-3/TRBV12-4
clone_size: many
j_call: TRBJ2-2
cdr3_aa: CASSITGELFF
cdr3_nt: TGTGCCAGCAGCATTACCGGGGAGCTGTTTTTT

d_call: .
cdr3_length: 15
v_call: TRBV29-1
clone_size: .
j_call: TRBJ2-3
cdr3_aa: CSVGPRDTSTDTQYF
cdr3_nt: TGCAGCGTTGGGCCCCGGGACACTAGCACAGATACGCAGTATTTT

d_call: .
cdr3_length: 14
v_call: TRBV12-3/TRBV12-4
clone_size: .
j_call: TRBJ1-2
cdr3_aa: CASSPNTGLESYTF
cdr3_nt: TGTGCCAGCAGTCCTAATACAGGGCTGGAGAGCTACACCTTC

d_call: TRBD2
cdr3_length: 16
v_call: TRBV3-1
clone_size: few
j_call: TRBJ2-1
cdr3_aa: CASSREVAGGRGEQFF
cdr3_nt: TGTGCCAGCAGCCGAGAGGTCGCGGGAGGGCGTGGTGAGCAGTTCTTC

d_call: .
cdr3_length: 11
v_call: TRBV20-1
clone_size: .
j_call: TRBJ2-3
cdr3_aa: CSARETDTQYF
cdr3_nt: TGCAGTGCTAGGGAAACAGATACGCAGTATTTT

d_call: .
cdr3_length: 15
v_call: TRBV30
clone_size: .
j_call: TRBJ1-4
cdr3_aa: CAWSGMWGAGEKLFF
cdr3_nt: TGTGCCTGGAGTGGGATGTGGGGGGCTGGGGAAAAACTGTTTTTT

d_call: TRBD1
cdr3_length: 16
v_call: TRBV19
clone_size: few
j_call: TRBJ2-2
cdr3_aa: CASSTQGGELTGELFF
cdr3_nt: TGTGCCAGTAGTACACAGGGGGGAGAACTAACCGGGGAGCTGTTTTTT

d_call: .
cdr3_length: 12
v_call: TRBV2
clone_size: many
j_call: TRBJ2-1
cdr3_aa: CASTRGYNEQFF
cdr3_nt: TGTGCCAGCACGAGGGGTTACAATGAGCAGTTCTTC